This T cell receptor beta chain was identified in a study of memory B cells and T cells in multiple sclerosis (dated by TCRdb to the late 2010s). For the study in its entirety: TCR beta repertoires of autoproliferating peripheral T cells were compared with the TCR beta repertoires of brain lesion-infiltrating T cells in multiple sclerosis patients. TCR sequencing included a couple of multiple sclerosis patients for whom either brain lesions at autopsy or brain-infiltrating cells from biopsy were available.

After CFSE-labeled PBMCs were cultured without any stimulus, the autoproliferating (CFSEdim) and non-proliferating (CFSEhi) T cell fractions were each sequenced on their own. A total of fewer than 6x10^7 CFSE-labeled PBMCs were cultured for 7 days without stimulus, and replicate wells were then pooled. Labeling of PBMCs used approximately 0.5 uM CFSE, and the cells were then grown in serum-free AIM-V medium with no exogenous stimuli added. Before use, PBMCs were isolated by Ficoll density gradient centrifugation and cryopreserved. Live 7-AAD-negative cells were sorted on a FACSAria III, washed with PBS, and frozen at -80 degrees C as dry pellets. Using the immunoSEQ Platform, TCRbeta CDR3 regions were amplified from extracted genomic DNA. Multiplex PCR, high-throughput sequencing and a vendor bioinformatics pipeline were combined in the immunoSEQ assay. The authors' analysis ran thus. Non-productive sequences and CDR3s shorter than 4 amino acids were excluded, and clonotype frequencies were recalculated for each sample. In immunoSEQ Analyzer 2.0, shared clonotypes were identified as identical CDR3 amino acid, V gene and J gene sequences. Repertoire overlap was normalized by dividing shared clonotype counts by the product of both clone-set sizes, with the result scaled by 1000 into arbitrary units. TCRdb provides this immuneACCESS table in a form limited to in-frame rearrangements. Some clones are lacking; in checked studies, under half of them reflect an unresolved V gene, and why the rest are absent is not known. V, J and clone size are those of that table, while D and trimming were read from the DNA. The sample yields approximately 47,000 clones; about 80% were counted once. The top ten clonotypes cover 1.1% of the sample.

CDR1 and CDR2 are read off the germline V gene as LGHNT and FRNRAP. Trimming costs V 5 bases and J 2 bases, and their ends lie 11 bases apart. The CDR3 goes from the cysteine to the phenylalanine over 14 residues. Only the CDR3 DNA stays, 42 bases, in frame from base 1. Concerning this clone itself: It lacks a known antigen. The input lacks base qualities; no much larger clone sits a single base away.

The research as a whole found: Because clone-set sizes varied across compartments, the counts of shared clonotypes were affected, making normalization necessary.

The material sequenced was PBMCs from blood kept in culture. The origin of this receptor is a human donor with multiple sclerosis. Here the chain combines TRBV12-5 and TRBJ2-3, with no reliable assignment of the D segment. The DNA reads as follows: TGTGCTAGTGGTCACCCCCTATACACAGATACGCAGTATTTT. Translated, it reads CASGHPLYTDTQYF.